These 20 T cell receptor beta chains originate from one sample sequenced in a study of blood T cells in healthy people across ages. The second PCR ran about 6 to 12 cycles with a sample-barcoded 5' primer and J-beta primers. TCRdb processed the 5' RACE reads anew with MiXCR; each CDR3 protein has one entry. The data show some 640,000 distinct CDR3 sequences, over 45% seen once. Sequencing was performed on blood. The receptors here all came from a woman in her sixties or seventies in good health.

This clonotype came up a few times. The chain employs TRBV5-1 and TRBJ2-7; 9 bases line up with TRBD2. The V gene's germline CDR1 is SGHRS and CDR2 YFSETQ. With V trimmed by 0 bases and J by 2 bases, 3 bases remained unmatched. CDR3 size: 15 residues. This CDR3 is CASSLGSGSAYEQYF. DNA for the CDR3: TGCGCCAGCAGCTTGGGTAGCGGGAGCGCCTACGAGCAGTACTTC.

The V gene is TRBV7-9, the J gene TRBJ2-3, with 8 nucleotides matching TRBD1. The CDR3 totals 14 residues. CDR1 is SEHNR and CDR2 is FQNEAQ in the germline V gene (reference sequence). J was trimmed by 4 bases and V by 8 bases; bases with no gene match: 8. The CDR3 region has the DNA TGTGCCAGCCTCCAAGCCAGGGGGCCAGATACGCAGTATTTT. It translates to CASLQARGPDTQYF.

V usage is TRBV28 and J usage is TRBJ2-7, with D perhaps TRBD2 (6 bases). Deletions cut 5 bases from V and 7 bases from J, with 15 bases between. The V gene's germline CDR1 is MDHEN and CDR2 SYDVKM. This CDR3 has 13 residues. CDR3 nucleotide sequence: TGTGCCAGCAGTGCCTCTCGGGGGAGGGAGCAGTACTTC. Translated: CASSASRGREQYF. Filled out from reference TRBV28 and TRBJ2-7, the complete variable domain reads DVKVTQSSRYLVKRTGEKVFLECVQDMDHENMFWYRQDPGLGLRLIYFSYDVKMKEKGDIPEGYSVSREKKERFSLILESASTNQTSMYLCASSASRGREQYFGPGTRLTVT.

This clonotype was counted many times. This chain uses TRBV4-2 with TRBJ2-7, with D perhaps assigned TRBD1 or TRBD2 (5 bases each). This CDR3 is 15 amino acids long. The germline gives CDR1 LGHNA, CDR2 YNFKEQ. With 6 bases removed from V and 0 bases from J, the gap between germline ends came to 15 bases. CDR3 amino acids: CASSTSGTGSYEQYF. The CDR3 nucleotides read TGTGCCAGCAGTACTTCCGGGACGGGCTCCTACGAGCAGTACTTC.

This clonotype was recorded a few times. The chain uses TRBV7-2 and TRBJ2-3, with 7 bases that match TRBD2. The J segment lost 2 bases and the V segment lost 7 bases, leaving 9 bases of the junction unmatched. The CDR3 sequence is 15 residues long. Germline-derived CDR1 and CDR2 are SGHTA and FQGNSA. The CDR3 is CASIKSGDVTDTQYF. CDR3 sequence (DNA): TGTGCCAGCATCAAAAGCGGGGATGTCACAGATACGCAGTATTTT.

The DNA for the CDR3 is TGTGCCAGCAGCCTTAGCGGGAGGGTTTCCGGTGAGCAGTTCTTC. It yields the protein CASSLSGRVSGEQFF. The J gene is TRBJ2-1, the V gene TRBV7-2, with 11 bases lining up with TRBD2. The germline V gene has CDR1 SGHTA and CDR2 FQGNSA. This CDR3 has 15 residues. V was pared by 5 bases and J by 9 bases, with 9 bases of the junction left unmatched.

This chain links TRBV4-2 with TRBJ2-3, with 10 bases identical to TRBD2. Germline V lookup: CDR1 LGHNA, CDR2 YNFKEQ. The CDR3 spans 16 residues. Trimming at V came to 1 base and at J to 6 bases, leaving 7 bases not matched to a gene. The CDR3 spells CASSQVAGGTGDTQYF. The CDR3 DNA is TGTGCCAGCAGCCAAGTAGCGGGAGGCACGGGGGATACGCAGTATTTT.

The chain employs TRBV4-3 and TRBJ1-4; 8 bases fit TRBD1. The CDR3 extends over 17 amino acids. The V gene end was trimmed by 0 bases and the J gene end by 6 bases; junction bases not matched to a gene: 9. The V gene's germline CDR1 is LGHNA and CDR2 YSLEER. As DNA, the CDR3 is TGCGCCAGCAGCCAAGATTCGGCAGGGGGCGCATATGAAAAACTGTTTTTT. This codes for CASSQDSAGGAYEKLFF.

This rearrangement joins TRBV6-4 to TRBJ2-1; possible D gene TRBD2, 5 bases. CDR1 MRHNA and CDR2 SNTAGT come from the germline V gene. The CDR3 spans 14 residues. Trimming cost V 3 bases and J 9 bases, with 15 bases left between them. The CDR3, as DNA: TGTGCCAGCAGTGAAAGTCGGGATGGGAGTGAGCAGTTCTTC. As protein: CASSESRDGSEQFF.

The V and J genes are TRBV12-3 or TRBV12-4 and TRBJ1-4; 7 nucleotides agree with TRBD1. The length of the CDR3 is 13 residues. J lost 12 bases, V lost 7 bases, and 11 bases had no gene match. CDR3 in amino acids: CASTIRGHQELFF. The CDR3 DNA sequence: TGTGCCAGCACTATAAGGGGGCATCAGGAACTGTTTTTT.

This clonotype came up a few times. The chain joins TRBV7-2 to TRBJ2-1; D call uncertain. The germline CDR1 and CDR2 sequences are SGHTA and FQGNSA. This CDR3 has 17 residues. V was cut by 1 base and J by 3 bases, with 16 bases left in between. The CDR3 DNA follows: TGTGCCAGCAGCTTAGATCGTGGCGACATAATCTACAATGAGCAGTTCTTC. Translating gives CASSLDRGDIIYNEQFF.

This chain connects TRBV21-1 to TRBJ1-2; the table calls TRBD1, which could not be checked here. TRBV21-1 is described as a pseudogene. This CDR3 contains 19 residues. The CDR3 DNA is TGTGCCAGCAGCAAAATTGTCGTCAGGGGGCGAAGGTCCTTCGATGGCTACACCTTC. Encoded protein: CASSKIVVRGRRSFDGYTF.

The rearrangement links TRBV18 to TRBJ2-5, with TRBD2 matching 9 bases. With the DNA end fitting TRBJ2-7 better, the J assignment may be wrong. Germline CDR1 and CDR2: KGHSH and LQKENI. The CDR3 is 14 amino acids. The CDR3 region is CASSPVETSGEQYF. DNA of the CDR3: TGTGCCAGCTCACCAGTCGAGACTAGCGGCGAGCAGTACTTC.

About this clonotype itself: A much larger clone differs by one base, so this may be a read error. The chain carries TRBV7-2 and TRBJ2-1; no clear D. CDR1 is SGHTA and CDR2 is FQGNSA in the germline V gene. CDR3 length equals 11 residues. The ends were cut back, 3 bases at V and 8 bases at J, with 5 bases in the middle. CDR3 region: CASSFLHEQFF. CDR3 nucleotides: TGTGCCAGCAGCTTCCTCCATGAGCAGTTCTTC.

The chain is built from TRBV7-6 and TRBJ2-2; the D is unclear. CDR3 length: 15 amino acids. Trimming left V 6 bases short and J 4 bases short, with 15 bases between. Per the germline V gene, CDR1 is SGHVS and CDR2 is FNYEAQ. The CDR3 loop is CASSPDPGSTGELFF. In DNA form, the CDR3 reads TGTGCCAGCAGTCCCGATCCTGGGTCCACCGGGGAGCTGTTTTTT. The full variable domain, in which reference TRBV7-6 and TRBJ2-2 provide the parts outside the CDR3, is GAGVSQSPRYKVTKRGQDVALRCDPISGHVSLYWYRQALGQGPEFLTYFNYEAQQDKSGLPNDRFSAERPEGSISTLTIQRTEQRDSAMYRCASSPDPGSTGELFFGEGSRLTVL.

This clonotype was detected only a few times. V is TRBV4-2 and J is TRBJ2-3; 12 bases are shared with TRBD2. Germline V gene sequence: CDR1 LGHNA, CDR2 YNFKEQ. This CDR3 contains 17 residues. Germline trimming cut 1 base from V and 4 bases from J; bases unmatched to any gene: 6. CDR3 coding DNA: TGTGCCAGCAGCCAAGCGGCTAGCGGGAGGGCAGCAGATACGCAGTATTTT. Translation: CASSQAASGRAADTQYF.

This clonotype occurred a few times. This chain's CDR3 is CSARERGYTDTQYF. The CDR3, as DNA: TGCAGTGCTAGAGAGCGGGGGTACACAGATACGCAGTATTTT. The chain recombines TRBV20-1 with TRBJ2-3, with 7 bases identical to TRBD2. Germline V gene data show CDR1 as DFQATT and CDR2 as SNEGSKA (reference sequence). V was pared by 0 bases and J by 2 bases, with 2 bases of the junction left unmatched. CDR3 length: 14 residues.

This sequence joins TRBV29-1 and TRBJ2-3; 8 nucleotides align to TRBD2. V was clipped by 7 bases and J by 2 bases; unmatched bases: 5. This CDR3 spans 13 amino acids. Looked up from germline, CDR1 is SQVTM and CDR2 is ANQGSEA. The CDR3 region has the DNA TGCAGCGCCGGGGGGGCAATCACAGATACGCAGTATTTT. Translated: CSAGGAITDTQYF.

The chain recombines TRBV7-2 with TRBJ2-1; D might be TRBD1 (6 bases). The CDR3 extends over 13 amino acids. The V end lost 4 bases, the J end lost 9 bases, and 13 bases lay between the germline ends. The V gene's germline CDR1 is SGHTA and CDR2 FQGNSA. The CDR3 sequence is CASSYRGGVEQFF. For the CDR3, the DNA is TGTGCCAGCAGCTACAGAGGGGGAGTTGAGCAGTTCTTC.

The gene calls are TRBV5-1 and TRBJ2-5, with 9 bases lining up with TRBD2. This CDR3 is built from 15 residues. CDR1 is SGHRS and CDR2 is YFSETQ in the germline V gene. Losses at the gene ends were 2 bases for V and 5 bases for J; bases not matched to a gene: 7. The CDR3 protein is CASSFSLAGGETQYF. CDR3 bases: TGCGCCAGCAGCTTTTCACTAGCGGGCGGGGAGACCCAGTACTTC.